A single sample is the source of the 5 T cell receptor beta chains below, sequenced in a study of cytomegalovirus exposure and HLA in healthy donors. Produced via immunoSEQ multiplex PCR; TCRdb's table is partial and in-frame only. This table holds under 200,000 clones, roughly 84% found once. The sequenced sample consisted of PBMCs. Every receptor here comes from a young man in good health and CMV-seropositive.

The sample holds one count of this clone. CDR3 nucleotide sequence: TGTGCCAGCAGCACGCGTGAAAGCGGACTAGCCAGTAGCACAGATACGCAGTATTTT. Its protein product is CASSTRESGLASSTDTQYF. The chain uses TRBV7-9 and TRBJ2-3, with 8 bases aligning to TRBD2. Germline V gene data show CDR1 as SEHNR and CDR2 as FQNEAQ (reference sequence). The length of the CDR3 is 19 residues. V shed 5 bases, J shed 0 bases, and the junction held 16 bases outside the gene matches. Drawing the rest from reference TRBV7-9 and TRBJ2-3, the complete variable domain is DTGVSQNPRHKITKRGQNVTFRCDPISEHNRLYWYRQTLGQGPEFLTYFQNEAQLEKSRLLSDRFSAERPKGSFSTLEIQRTEQGDSAMYLCASSTRESGLASSTDTQYFGPGTRLTVL.

The V gene is TRBV19, the J gene TRBJ2-7; D is undetermined. Trimming took 3 bases from V and 4 from J, leaving 13 bases between them. The CDR3 totals 14 residues. Germline CDR1 is LNHDA and CDR2 is SQIVND (reference sequence). CDR3 sequence: CASSMFSEEYEQYF. CDR3 DNA sequence: TGTGCCAGTAGTATGTTTTCTGAGGAATACGAGCAGTACTTC.

This chain joins TRBV2 and TRBJ2-2; D is possibly TRBD2 (6 bases). The CDR3 consists of 14 residues. V lost 10 bases to trimming and J lost 6 bases, with 18 bases between them. Germline V gene sequence: CDR1 SNHLY, CDR2 FYNNEI. CDR3 in amino acids: CATKAGVNAGELFF. CDR3 in DNA: TGTGCCACCAAAGCGGGCGTAAACGCCGGGGAGCTGTTTTTT.

The rearrangement links TRBV7-9 to TRBJ2-7; 9 nucleotides line up with TRBD2. The CDR3 is 12 amino acids. V was pared by 3 bases and J by 11 bases, with 5 bases of the junction left unmatched. Germline CDR1 reads SEHNR; CDR2 reads FQNEAQ (reference sequence). The CDR3 region has the DNA TGTGCCAGCAGCTTCATAGCGGGAGAGGAGTACTTC. It specifies CASSFIAGEEYF.

This clone occurred a few times. The rearrangement uses TRBV7-3 and TRBJ2-7; 7 nucleotides agree with TRBD2. The V gene end was trimmed by 4 bases and the J gene end by 0 bases; junction bases not matched to a gene: 3. Germline values: CDR1 SGHTA, CDR2 FQGTGA. This CDR3 region has 14 residues. The CDR3 DNA sequence: TGTGCCAGCAGCTCAAGCGGGGACTCCTACGAGCAGTACTTC. Translation gives CASSSSGDSYEQYF.